The next 16 T cell receptor beta chains were all read from a single sample in a study of blood T cells in healthy people across ages. Primers used in a second PCR of roughly 6 to 11 cycles were a sample-barcoded 5' primer and a J-beta primer mix. TCRdb passed the 5' RACE reads through MiXCR, listing each CDR3 protein once. The table has around 870,000 distinct CDR3 sequences, about 30% seen once. The specimen was blood. These TCRs come from a woman of 80 years or more in good health.

This clonotype was found many times. This chain uses TRBV7-2 with TRBJ2-5, with D perhaps matching TRBD1 (5 bases). Looked up from germline, CDR1 is SGHTA and CDR2 is FQGNSA. The CDR3 consists of 15 residues. With 2 bases removed from V and 4 bases from J, the gap between germline ends came to 14 bases. The DNA for the CDR3 is TGTGCCAGCAGCTTAACGAGGCAGGGTGGAGAGACCCAGTACTTC. As protein: CASSLTRQGGETQYF.

This clonotype was recorded many times. This rearrangement joins TRBV20-1 to TRBJ2-3; possible D gene TRBD2, 7 bases. Germline CDR1 DFQATT, CDR2 SNEGSKA (reference sequence). V was trimmed by 7 bases and J by 2 bases, leaving 13 bases between them. The CDR3 loop spans 13 amino acids. CDR3 DNA sequence: TGCAGTGTAGGGGGGGGATACACAGATACGCAGTATTTT. Encoded protein: CSVGGGYTDTQYF.

The chain combines TRBV6-2 or TRBV6-3 with TRBJ1-2; 9 bases map to TRBD1. With 6 bases clipped from V and 4 bases from J, the junction kept 15 bases outside the gene matches. The CDR3 contains 17 residues. The germline CDR1 and CDR2 sequences are MNHEY and SVGEGT. DNA of the CDR3: TGTGCCAGCAGCCGCGGGACAGGGATTTCTATTATCTATGGCTACACCTTC. It encodes CASSRGTGISIIYGYTF.

This clonotype has at least ten counts. The chain carries TRBV20-1 and TRBJ2-1; D ambiguous. The CDR3 is 14 amino acids. Trimming left V 6 bases short and J 3 bases short, with 15 bases between. Germline CDR1 reads DFQATT; CDR2 reads SNEGSKA (reference sequence). CDR3 DNA: TGCAGTGCCTCACCTACTTCAGGCTACAATGAGCAGTTCTTC. This gives the protein CSASPTSGYNEQFF.

The V call is TRBV6-2 or TRBV6-3, the J call TRBJ2-7; D uncertain. Germline CDR1 and CDR2: MNHEY and SVGEGT. The CDR3 has 12 amino acids. Trimming left V 2 bases short and J 7 bases short, with 9 bases between. CDR3 bases: TGTGCCAGCAGTTACACCCTAGGGGAGCAGTACTTC. Translating gives CASSYTLGEQYF.

The chain recombines TRBV27 with TRBJ2-7; perhaps D is TRBD1 or TRBD2 (5 bases each). Germline V gene data show CDR1 as MNHEY and CDR2 as SMNVEV (reference sequence). CDR3 length equals 17 residues. Trimming shortened V by 10 bases and J by 7 bases, and 32 bases separated the two germline ends. CDR3 nucleotides: TGTGCCACATCATGGTACGGGACGGAGAATCTCTACAATGAGCAGTACTTC. It specifies CATSWYGTENLYNEQYF.

A note on this clonotype: A much larger clone sits a single nucleotide away, making a read error possible. This chain joins TRBV7-9 and TRBJ2-3, with TRBD1 as a possible D gene (5 bases). Germline CDR1 is SEHNR and CDR2 is FQNEAQ (reference sequence). Deletions cut 9 bases from V and 4 bases from J, with 11 bases between. The CDR3 runs 12 residues. The CDR3 DNA is TGTGCCAGGACAGTCCCCCCAGATACGCAGTATTTT. This sequence encodes CARTVPPDTQYF.

As regards this clonotype: A read error may be the cause here, since a much bigger clone is one base away. The chain has TRBV5-6 and TRBJ2-1, with 11 bases fitting TRBD2. The V gene's germline CDR1 is SGHDT and CDR2 YYEEEE. The CDR3 length is 15 residues. The CDR3 nucleotides read TGTACCAGCAGCGAAACTAGCGGGGGATACAATGAGCAGTTCTTC. It specifies CTSSETSGGYNEQFF. The whole variable domain, filled in from reference TRBV5-6 and TRBJ2-1, reads DAGVTQSPTHLIKTRGQQVTLRCSPKSGHDTVSWYQQALGQGPQFIFQYYEEEERQRGNFPDRFSGHQFPNYSSELNVNALLLGDSALYLCTSSETSGGYNEQFFGPGTRLTVL.

Ten or more counts support this clonotype. The rearrangement links TRBV5-6 to TRBJ2-7; D unresolved. CDR3 size: 15 residues. Germline-derived CDR1 and CDR2 are SGHDT and YYEEEE. The V and J ends lost 4 bases and 1 base respectively, with 15 bases between them. DNA of the CDR3: TGTGCCAGCAGCCCCCCGCCGCATAGGTCCTACGAGCAGTACTTC. As protein: CASSPPPHRSYEQYF.

This clonotype has just one count. The rearrangement uses TRBV29-1 and TRBJ2-2, with D unresolved. This CDR3 contains 14 residues. From germline, CDR1 is SQVTM and CDR2 ANQGSEA. Trimming stripped 5 bases from V and 0 bases from J, with 10 bases between. CDR3 sequence (DNA): TGCAGCGTTCGGTCATATTCGAACACCGGGGAGCTGTTTTTT. Translated: CSVRSYSNTGELFF.

This clonotype showed up many times. The V call is TRBV7-2, the J call TRBJ1-2; tentative D call: TRBD1 (5 bases). The V end lost 1 base, the J end lost 1 base, and 7 bases lay between the germline ends. There are 14 residues in the CDR3. Germline-derived CDR1 and CDR2 are SGHTA and FQGNSA. The CDR3 DNA sequence: TGTGCCAGCAGCTTAGACAGGCTTAACTATGGCTACACCTTC. Translated: CASSLDRLNYGYTF.

This clonotype was recorded a few times. J is TRBJ1-5 and V is TRBV19; tentatively, D is TRBD1 (5 bases). Germline loops: CDR1 LNHDA, CDR2 SQIVND (reference sequence). Trimming pared 2 bases from V and 2 bases from J, leaving 10 bases between. The CDR3 has 15 amino acids. CDR3 nucleotide sequence: TGTGCCAGTAGTATAAGGGGTGCTGGCAATCAGCCCCAGCATTTT. It specifies CASSIRGAGNQPQHF.

This clonotype has a single count. This clone may be a read error of a much larger clone one base away. This chain links TRBV7-9 with TRBJ1-2; possible D gene TRBD1, 5 bases. The germline gives CDR1 SEHNR, CDR2 FQNEAQ (reference sequence). This CDR3 has 17 amino acids. Deletions cut 5 bases from V and 4 bases from J, with 23 bases between. The CDR3 spells CASSPTKFRGSTYGYTF. CDR3 nucleotides: TGTGCCAGCAGCCCCACTAAGTTTAGGGGAAGCACCTATGGCTACACCTTC.

Concerning this clonotype: This may arise from a read error, as a much more abundant clone is one base away. V and J are TRBV6-5 and TRBJ2-3; 7 nucleotides match TRBD1. The CDR3 is made up of 15 amino acids. Germline trimming cut 5 bases from V and 4 bases from J; bases unmatched to any gene: 9. The germline V gene encodes CDR1 MNHEY and CDR2 SVGAGI. For the CDR3, the DNA is TGTGCCAGCAGTCTAAGACAGGGCGAGGCAGATACGCAGTATTTT. This gives the protein CASSLRQGEADTQYF.

This clonotype showed up many times. The V and J genes are TRBV12-3 or TRBV12-4 and TRBJ1-2; the match to TRBD1 covers 8 bases. V lost 4 bases to trimming and J lost 7 bases; unmatched junction nucleotides: 8. The CDR3 runs to 14 residues. The CDR3 nucleotides are TGTGCCAGCAGTTCCGGGACAGGTTATCGTGGCTACACCTTC. It translates to CASSSGTGYRGYTF.

With regard to this clonotype: A read error is possible here, since a much larger clone lies one base away. The chain uses TRBV10-3 and TRBJ2-7; TRBD2 matches 9 bases. CDR1 is ENHRY, CDR2 SYGVKD, per germline. V gave up 0 bases and J gave up 7 bases; unmatched junction bases: 10. CDR3 length: 16 amino acids. CDR3 DNA: TGTGCCATCAGTGAGTCGGTTAGCGGGGGACGCAATGAGCAGTACTTC. This gives the protein CAISESVSGGRNEQYF.